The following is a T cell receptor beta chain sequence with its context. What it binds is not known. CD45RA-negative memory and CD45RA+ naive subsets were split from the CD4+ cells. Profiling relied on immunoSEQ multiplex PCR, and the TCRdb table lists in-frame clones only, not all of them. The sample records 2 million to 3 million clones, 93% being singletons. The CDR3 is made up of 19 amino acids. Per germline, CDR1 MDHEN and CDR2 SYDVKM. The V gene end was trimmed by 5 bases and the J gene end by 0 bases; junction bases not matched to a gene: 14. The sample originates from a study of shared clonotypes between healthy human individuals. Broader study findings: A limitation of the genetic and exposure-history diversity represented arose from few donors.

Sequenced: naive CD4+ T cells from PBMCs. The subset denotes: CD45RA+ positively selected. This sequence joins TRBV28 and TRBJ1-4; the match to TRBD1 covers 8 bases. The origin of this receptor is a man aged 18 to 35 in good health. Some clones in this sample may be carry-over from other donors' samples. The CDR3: CASSPVTGANPATNEKLFF. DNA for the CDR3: TGTGCCAGCAGTCCCGTGACAGGGGCCAATCCTGCAACTAATGAAAAACTGTTTTTT.